This T cell receptor (beta chain) derives from a study of persistence of HIV-infected CD4 T cells. An overlapping HIV-1 Gag peptide pool stimulated these cells at 0.95 to 1 ug/peptide/mL. Responding CD4+ T cells were sorted by upregulation of both CD40 ligand and CD69. This clone has just a few counts. Its antigen remains unidentified. The immunoSEQ assay was version 4, run in survey mode. Produced via immunoSEQ multiplex PCR; TCRdb's table is partial and in-frame only. The table lists 25,000 to 35,000 clones, 65% to 75% of them singletons. CDR1 SGHVS and CDR2 FNYEAQ come from the germline V gene. The V gene end was trimmed by 0 bases and the J gene end by 3 bases; junction bases not matched to a gene: 9. CDR3 length equals 17 residues.

This TCR was recovered from an adult man with HIV who was CMV-seropositive. The specimen comprised CD4+ T cells sorted from PBMCs after roughly 17-hour stimulation, sampled from a patient who received antiretroviral therapy. The chain uses TRBV7-6 and TRBJ2-3; 7 bases map to TRBD2. CDR3 sequence: CASSLAPGGGGTDTQYF. CDR3 DNA sequence: TGTGCCAGCAGCTTAGCGCCGGGCGGCGGGGGAACAGATACGCAGTATTTT.